One and the same sample provided the 20 T cell receptor beta chains below, sequenced in a study of response to subunit inactivated influenza vaccine. TCRdb recomputed calls from the RT-PCR reads with MiXCR, one row per CDR3 protein. The sample has 160,000 or so distinct CDR3 sequences, under 13% seen once. The sample here was non-naive T cells sorted from PBMCs, taken 45 days after vaccination. These receptors came from a man aged 45-65 years who received an inactivated influenza vaccine.

The V call is TRBV18, the J call TRBJ2-2; the D is unclear. V was trimmed by 3 bases and J by 7 bases, leaving 9 bases between them. The length of the CDR3 is 13 residues. Germline CDR1 is KGHSH and CDR2 is LQKENI. CDR3 DNA sequence: TGTGCCAGCTCACCGGACGTGAACGGGGAGCTGTTTTTT. It is translated as CASSPDVNGELFF.

This clonotype was observed a handful of times. V is TRBV10-3 and J is TRBJ1-1, with TRBD1 as a possible D gene (6 bases). Germline CDR1 ENHRY, CDR2 SYGVKD. The CDR3 spans 15 residues. The V and J ends lost 10 bases and 0 bases respectively, with 18 bases between them. DNA for the CDR3: TGTGCCAGCCGAGGGAAACAGGGTCTGAACACTGAAGCTTTCTTT. Its translation is CASRGKQGLNTEAFF.

This chain joins TRBV20-1 and TRBJ2-2; TRBD2 might be the D (6 bases). Trimming stripped 5 bases from V and 5 bases from J, with 15 bases between. Looked up from germline, CDR1 is DFQATT and CDR2 is SNEGSKA (reference sequence). The CDR3 totals 14 residues. CDR3 nucleotides: TGCAGTGCTCCAACTAGCACGGGGACCGGGGAGCTGTTTTTT. This sequence encodes CSAPTSTGTGELFF.

This clonotype came up a few times. V usage is TRBV6-2 or TRBV6-3 and J usage is TRBJ2-2, with a weak D call TRBD1 (5 bases). V was shortened by 8 bases and J by 4 bases, with 11 bases between the two germline ends. The CDR3 is 13 amino acids. Germline V gene data show CDR1 as MNHEY and CDR2 as SVGEGT. The CDR3 DNA sequence: TGTGCCAGCTGCCCAGGGTCCACCGGGGAGCTGTTTTTT. Protein sequence: CASCPGSTGELFF.

This clonotype was recorded many times. The J gene is TRBJ2-3, the V gene TRBV29-1, with 9 bases fitting TRBD2. The CDR3 length is 16 residues. V lost 7 bases and J lost 0; bases outside the gene matches: 11. Germline CDR1 is SQVTM and CDR2 is ANQGSEA. The CDR3 here is CSARRGSGGSTDTQYF. The DNA of the CDR3 is TGCAGCGCCCGGCGGGGTAGCGGGGGCAGCACAGATACGCAGTATTTT.

This chain uses TRBV29-1 with TRBJ2-7; 8 bases are a match to TRBD1. The trim removed 6 bases at V and 5 bases at J, leaving 6 bases unmatched. CDR3 length: 12 residues. Per the germline V gene, CDR1 is SQVTM and CDR2 is ANQGSEA. The CDR3 nucleotides read TGCAGCGTAGGACAGGGCCCACACGAGCAGTACTTC. Protein product: CSVGQGPHEQYF.

This clonotype was detected many times. The CDR3 loop reads CASSPTARAKDTQYF. The CDR3 DNA reads TGCGCCAGCAGCCCCACCGCCAGGGCCAAAGATACGCAGTATTTT. The genes are TRBV5-1 and TRBJ2-3; D perhaps matches TRBD1 (5 bases). The length of the CDR3 is 15 residues. V was cut by 4 bases and J by 5 bases, with 17 bases left in between. The germline CDR1 and CDR2 sequences are SGHRS and YFSETQ.

This clonotype appeared a few times. The chain recombines TRBV7-2 with TRBJ2-5, with D perhaps TRBD1 (5 bases). Germline lookup yields CDR1 SGHTA and CDR2 FQGNSA. V was pared by 2 bases and J by 4 bases, with 14 bases between. The CDR3 runs 15 residues. The CDR3 is CASSLIRERLETQYF. DNA for the CDR3: TGTGCCAGCAGCTTAATCAGGGAACGGCTAGAGACCCAGTACTTC.

This clonotype has just a few counts. The chain carries TRBV29-1 and TRBJ1-2; D not resolved. CDR3 size: 12 residues. In germline, CDR1 is SQVTM, CDR2 ANQGSEA. Trimming left V 5 bases short and J 2 bases short, with 9 bases between. The CDR3 is CSVLDLNYGYTF. The CDR3 DNA reads as TGCAGCGTTCTTGACTTGAACTATGGCTACACCTTC.

This clonotype came up a few times. The gene calls are TRBV6-2 or TRBV6-3 and TRBJ2-3; TRBD2 matches 11 bases. The J segment lost 0 bases and the V segment lost 5 bases, leaving 4 bases of the junction unmatched. CDR1 and CDR2 from the germline V gene are MNHEY and SVGEGT. The CDR3 consists of 16 residues. CDR3 sequence: CASSPSGRKSTDTQYF. Here the CDR3 DNA reads TGTGCCAGCAGTCCTAGCGGGAGGAAGAGCACAGATACGCAGTATTTT.

This clonotype was picked up a small number of times. The rearrangement joins TRBV5-1 to TRBJ2-1, with D unresolved. The CDR3 totals 15 residues. V was shortened by 4 bases and J by 4 bases, with 15 bases between the two germline ends. Per the germline V gene, CDR1 is SGHRS and CDR2 is YFSETQ. For the CDR3, the DNA is TGCGCCAGCAGCAGTGACTCAGCCGGTTACAATGAGCAGTTCTTC. It translates to CASSSDSAGYNEQFF. The full variable domain, its missing parts supplied by reference TRBV5-1 and TRBJ2-1, is KAGVTQTPRYLIKTRGQQVTLSCSPISGHRSVSWYQQTPGQGLQFLFEYFSETQRNKGNFPGRFSGRQFSNSRSEMNVSTLELGDSALYLCASSSDSAGYNEQFFGPGTRLTVL.

This clonotype turned up a few times. The rearrangement links TRBV5-5 to TRBJ2-2; TRBD2 matches 9 bases. The CDR3 length is 16 residues. V lost 0 bases, J lost 4 bases, and 4 bases stayed unmatched. Germline V lookup: CDR1 SGHKS, CDR2 YYEKEE (reference sequence). CDR3 sequence: CASSLGSGSLTGELFF. The CDR3 nucleotides read TGTGCCAGCAGCTTGGGTAGCGGGAGCCTCACCGGGGAGCTGTTTTTT.

J is TRBJ2-7 and V is TRBV12-3 or TRBV12-4; TRBD1 matches at 7 bases. The length of the CDR3 is 14 residues. V was clipped by 5 bases and J by 0 bases; unmatched bases: 4. The CDR3 sequence: CASSEGQASYEQYF. The CDR3 nucleotides read TGTGCCAGCAGTGAAGGACAGGCCTCCTACGAGCAGTACTTC.

The chain joins TRBV11-2 to TRBJ1-1; 7 bases are a match to TRBD1. After removal of 5 bases from V and 5 bases from J, the junction contained 8 bases not matched to a gene. The CDR3 contains 14 residues. The germline gives CDR1 SGHAT, CDR2 FQNNGV. The CDR3 bases are TGTGCCAGCAGCCCTCGGACAGGCTGGACTGAAGCTTTCTTT. This sequence encodes CASSPRTGWTEAFF.

This clonotype was seen repeatedly, ten times or more. This sequence joins TRBV10-3 and TRBJ2-3, with D perhaps TRBD1 (6 bases). Germline V gives CDR1 ENHRY, CDR2 SYGVKD. The CDR3 is 14 amino acids. V was shortened by 5 bases and J by 0 bases, with 9 bases between the two germline ends. This CDR3 reads CAISRTGSTDTQYF. CDR3 in DNA: TGTGCCATCAGTAGAACAGGGAGCACAGATACGCAGTATTTT.

This clonotype was counted ten times or more. The chain links TRBV20-1 to TRBJ2-4; TRBD2 is a possible D gene (7 bases). With 0 bases removed from V and 5 bases from J, the gap between germline ends came to 14 bases. Germline V lookup: CDR1 DFQATT, CDR2 SNEGSKA (reference sequence). This CDR3 has 15 amino acids. In DNA, the CDR3 is TGCAGTGCTAGAGATCTCCGGGGGGCAGAAAACATTCAGTACTTC. Translating it yields CSARDLRGAENIQYF.

This chain joins TRBV20-1 and TRBJ1-5; no clear D gene. Germline loops: CDR1 DFQATT, CDR2 SNEGSKA (reference sequence). With 3 bases removed from V and 0 bases from J, the gap between germline ends came to 6 bases. The CDR3 loop spans 13 amino acids. CDR3 loop: CSASFRSNQPQHF. CDR3 bases: TGCAGTGCTAGTTTCCGTAGCAATCAGCCCCAGCATTTT.

The chain uses TRBV28 and TRBJ1-4, with D perhaps TRBD1 (5 bases). Trimming took 2 bases from V and 5 from J, leaving 9 bases between them. CDR3 length equals 14 residues. Germline CDR1 MDHEN, CDR2 SYDVKM. The CDR3 DNA reads TGTGCCAGCAGTTTACTGAACAGGAATGAAAAACTGTTTTTT. Its translation is CASSLLNRNEKLFF.

This clonotype came up a few times. The chain employs TRBV11-1 and TRBJ1-6; 8 nucleotides agree with TRBD1. Trimming cost V 5 bases and J 0 bases; bases outside gene matches: 9. The CDR3 runs 18 residues. The V gene's germline CDR1 is SGHAT and CDR2 FQDESV (reference sequence). CDR3 loop: CASSAWTGRSSYNSPLHF. The CDR3 nucleotides read TGTGCCAGCAGCGCCTGGACAGGGAGGAGCTCCTATAATTCACCCCTCCACTTT.

In its sample, this clonotype was seen a few times. This rearrangement joins TRBV3-1 to TRBJ2-3; D uncertain. Germline V gives CDR1 LGHDT, CDR2 YNNKEL (reference sequence). CDR3 length: 13 residues. V gave up 0 bases and J gave up 6 bases, with 7 bases separating them. This CDR3 is CASSQDGWDTQYF. CDR3 nucleotides: TGTGCCAGCAGCCAAGATGGGTGGGATACGCAGTATTTT.